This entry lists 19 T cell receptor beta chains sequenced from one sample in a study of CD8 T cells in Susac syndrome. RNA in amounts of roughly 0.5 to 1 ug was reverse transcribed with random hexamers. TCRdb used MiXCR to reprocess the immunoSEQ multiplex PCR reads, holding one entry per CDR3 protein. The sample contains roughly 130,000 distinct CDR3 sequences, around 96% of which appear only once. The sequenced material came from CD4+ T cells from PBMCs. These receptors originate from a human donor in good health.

CDR3 sequence (DNA): TGCGCCAGCAGCTTGGGACAGGGGACGAATCAGCCCCAGCATTTT. Translating it yields CASSLGQGTNQPQHF. The V call is TRBV5-1, the J call TRBJ1-5; 8 positions match TRBD1. CDR3 size: 15 residues. V lost 0 bases to trimming and J lost 4 bases; unmatched junction nucleotides: 3. CDR1 and CDR2 (germline): SGHRS, YFSETQ.

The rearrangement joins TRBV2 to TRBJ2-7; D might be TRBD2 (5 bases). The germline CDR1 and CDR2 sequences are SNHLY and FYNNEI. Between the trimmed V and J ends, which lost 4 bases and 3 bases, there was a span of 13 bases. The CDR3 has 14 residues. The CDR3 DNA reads TGTGCCAGCAGTGCCGGTTCTGAGGGCTACGAGCAGTACTTC. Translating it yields CASSAGSEGYEQYF.

The CDR3 DNA reads as TGTGCCAGCAGTTTGATGTGGGAGCAGTACTTC. The encoded protein is CASSLMWEQYF. The chain employs TRBV14 and TRBJ2-7; D gene uncertain. The length of the CDR3 is 11 residues. Germline lookup yields CDR1 SGHDN and CDR2 FVKESK. With 6 bases removed from V and 7 bases from J, the gap between germline ends came to 10 bases.

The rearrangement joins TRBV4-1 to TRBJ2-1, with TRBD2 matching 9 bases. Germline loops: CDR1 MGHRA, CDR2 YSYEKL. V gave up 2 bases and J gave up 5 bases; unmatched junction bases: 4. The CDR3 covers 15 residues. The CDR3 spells CASSQSGLADNEQFF. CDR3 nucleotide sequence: TGCGCCAGCAGCCAATCGGGACTAGCAGACAATGAGCAGTTCTTC.

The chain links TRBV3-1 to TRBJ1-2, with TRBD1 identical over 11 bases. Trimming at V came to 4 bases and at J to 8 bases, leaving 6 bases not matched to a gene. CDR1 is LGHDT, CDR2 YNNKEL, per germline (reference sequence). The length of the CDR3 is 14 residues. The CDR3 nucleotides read TGTGCCAGCAGCCTTGGACAGGGGGCGCGGGGCTACACCTTC. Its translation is CASSLGQGARGYTF.

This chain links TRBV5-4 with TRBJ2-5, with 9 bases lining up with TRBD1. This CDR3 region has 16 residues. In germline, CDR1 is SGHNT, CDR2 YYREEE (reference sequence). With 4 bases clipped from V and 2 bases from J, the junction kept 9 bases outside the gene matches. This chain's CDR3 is CASSPGLGTGQETQYF. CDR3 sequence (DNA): TGTGCCAGCAGCCCTGGGTTAGGGACAGGGCAAGAGACCCAGTACTTC.

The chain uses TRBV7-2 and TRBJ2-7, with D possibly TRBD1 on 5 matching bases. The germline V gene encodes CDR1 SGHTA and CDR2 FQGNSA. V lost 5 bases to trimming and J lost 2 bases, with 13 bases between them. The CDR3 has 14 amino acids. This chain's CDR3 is CASSVDRITYEQYF. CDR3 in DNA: TGTGCCAGCAGCGTAGACAGAATAACCTACGAGCAGTACTTC. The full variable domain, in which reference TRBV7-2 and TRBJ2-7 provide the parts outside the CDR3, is GAGVSQSPSNKVTEKGKDVELRCDPISGHTALYWYRQSLGQGLEFLIYFQGNSAPDKSGLPSDRFSAERTGGSVSTLTIQRTQQEDSAVYLCASSVDRITYEQYFGPGTRLTVT.

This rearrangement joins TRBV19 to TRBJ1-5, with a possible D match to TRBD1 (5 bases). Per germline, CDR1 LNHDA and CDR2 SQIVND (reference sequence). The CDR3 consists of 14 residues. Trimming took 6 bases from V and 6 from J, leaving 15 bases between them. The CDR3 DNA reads TGTGCCAGTAGCGCCGGGACCACGGGTCAGCCCCAGCATTTT. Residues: CASSAGTTGQPQHF.

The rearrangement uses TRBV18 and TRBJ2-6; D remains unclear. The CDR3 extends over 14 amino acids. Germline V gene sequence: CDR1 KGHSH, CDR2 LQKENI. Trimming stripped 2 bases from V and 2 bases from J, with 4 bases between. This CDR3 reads CASSPGPGANVLTF. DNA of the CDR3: TGTGCCAGCTCACCAGGTCCTGGGGCCAACGTCCTGACTTTC.

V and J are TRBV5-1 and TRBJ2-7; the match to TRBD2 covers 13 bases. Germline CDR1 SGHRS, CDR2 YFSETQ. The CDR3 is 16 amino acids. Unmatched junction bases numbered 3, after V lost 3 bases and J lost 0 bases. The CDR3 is CASSSGLAGPSYEQYF. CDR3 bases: TGCGCCAGCAGCTCGGGACTAGCGGGACCCTCCTACGAGCAGTACTTC.

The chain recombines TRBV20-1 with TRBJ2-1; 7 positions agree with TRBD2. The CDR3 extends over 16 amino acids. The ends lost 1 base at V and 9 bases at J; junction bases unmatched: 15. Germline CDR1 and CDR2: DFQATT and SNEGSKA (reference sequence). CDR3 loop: CSARAEPSGLNTEQFF. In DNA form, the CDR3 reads TGCAGTGCTAGAGCAGAACCTAGCGGCTTGAACACTGAGCAGTTCTTC.

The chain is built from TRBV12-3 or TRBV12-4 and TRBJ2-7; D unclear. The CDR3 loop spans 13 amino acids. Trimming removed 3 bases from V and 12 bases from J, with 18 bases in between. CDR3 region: CASSFQDGLNLYF. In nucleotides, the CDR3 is TGTGCCAGCAGTTTCCAAGACGGGCTTAATCTGTACTTC.

The CDR3 reads CSGSFTGELFF. The CDR3 DNA reads as TGCAGCGGTAGTTTTACCGGGGAGCTGTTTTTT. The chain links TRBV29-1 to TRBJ2-2; D is ambiguous. CDR1 SQVTM and CDR2 ANQGSEA come from the germline V gene. This CDR3 has 11 amino acids. V lost 7 bases to trimming and J lost 5 bases, with 8 bases between them.

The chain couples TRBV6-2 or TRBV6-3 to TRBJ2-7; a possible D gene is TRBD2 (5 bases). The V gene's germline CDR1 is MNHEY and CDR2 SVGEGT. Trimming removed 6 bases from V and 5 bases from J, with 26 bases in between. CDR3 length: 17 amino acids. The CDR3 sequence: CASSPYEGRLLNHEQYF. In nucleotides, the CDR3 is TGTGCCAGCAGCCCCTACGAGGGCCGTCTTCTTAACCACGAGCAGTACTTC.

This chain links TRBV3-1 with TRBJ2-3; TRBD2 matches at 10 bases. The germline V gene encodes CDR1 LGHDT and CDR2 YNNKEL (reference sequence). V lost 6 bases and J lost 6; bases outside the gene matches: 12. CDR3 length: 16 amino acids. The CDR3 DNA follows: TGTGCCAGCAGAATTAGCGGGAGGTCCTACACGGATACGCAGTATTTT. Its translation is CASRISGRSYTDTQYF.

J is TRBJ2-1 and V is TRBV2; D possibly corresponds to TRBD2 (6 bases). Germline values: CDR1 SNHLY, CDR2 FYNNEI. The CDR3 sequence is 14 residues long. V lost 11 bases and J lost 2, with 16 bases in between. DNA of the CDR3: TGTGCCTCCACCCGTTGGGGGGCCTACAATGAGCAGTTCTTC. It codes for CASTRWGAYNEQFF. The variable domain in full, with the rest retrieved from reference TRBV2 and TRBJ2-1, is EPEVTQTPSHQVTQMGQEVILRCVPISNHLYFYWYRQILGQKVEFLVSFYNNEISEKSEIFDDQFSVERPDGSNFTLKIRSTKLEDSAMYFCASTRWGAYNEQFFGPGTRLTVL.

The CDR3: CASSLALIKNTGELFF. DNA for the CDR3: TGTGCCAGCAGTTTAGCGTTAATTAAGAACACCGGGGAGCTGTTTTTT. The V and J genes are TRBV12-3 or TRBV12-4 and TRBJ2-2; D uncertain. This CDR3 contains 16 residues. V was shortened by 0 bases and J by 1 base, with 9 bases between the two germline ends.

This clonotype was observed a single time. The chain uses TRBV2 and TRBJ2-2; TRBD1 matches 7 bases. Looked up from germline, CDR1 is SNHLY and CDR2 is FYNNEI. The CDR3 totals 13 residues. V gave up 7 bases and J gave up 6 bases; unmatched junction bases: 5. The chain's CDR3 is CASTQQGPGELFF. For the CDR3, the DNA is TGTGCCAGCACCCAACAGGGGCCCGGGGAGCTGTTTTTT. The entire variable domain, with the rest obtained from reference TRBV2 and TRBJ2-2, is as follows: EPEVTQTPSHQVTQMGQEVILRCVPISNHLYFYWYRQILGQKVEFLVSFYNNEISEKSEIFDDQFSVERPDGSNFTLKIRSTKLEDSAMYFCASTQQGPGELFFGEGSRLTVL.

As DNA, the CDR3 is TGCAGCCTTTCGGGAGGGCCGGGGGAGACCCAGTACTTC. It encodes CSLSGGPGETQYF. The genes are TRBV20-1 and TRBJ2-5; 8 nucleotides match TRBD2. There are 13 residues in the CDR3. CDR1 and CDR2 from the germline V gene are DFQATT and SNEGSKA (reference sequence).